These T cell receptor beta chains were read from a single sample in a study of blood T cell repertoires in COVID-19. Assay: immunoSEQ multiplex PCR; the TCRdb copy retains only in-frame clones and omits some. In the table there are about 160,000 clones, about four fifths of which are singletons. Sequencing used PBMCs or T cells enriched from blood (not recorded which). All receptors derive from a woman between 55 and 75 years old who had recovered from COVID-19. CDR3s include the opening cysteine and the closing phenylalanine or tryptophan. A D gene is named only where the DNA matches it firmly. Clone size is given for some rows only: seen once, a few or many times, or a class if the clone is expanded.

V: TRBV11-2
D: TRBD1
size: NA
J: TRBJ1-2
CDR3: CASSPSLGQDYGYTF
DNA: TGTGCCAGCAGCCCCTCCCTTGGACAGGACTATGGCTACACCTTC

V: TRBV2
D: NA
size: NA
J: TRBJ2-7
CDR3: CATGSDEQYF
DNA: TGTGCCACCGGAAGCGACGAGCAGTACTTC

V: TRBV4-2
D: NA
size: NA
J: TRBJ2-7
CDR3: CASSQDLRDSSYEQYF
DNA: TGTGCCAGCAGCCAAGATCTACGAGACAGCTCCTACGAGCAGTACTTC

V: TRBV6-5
D: TRBD2
size: NA
J: TRBJ2-7
CDR3: CASSLRGGENEQYF
DNA: TGTGCCAGCAGCCTACGGGGGGGCGAAAACGAGCAGTACTTC

V: TRBV14
D: NA
size: NA
J: TRBJ2-5
CDR3: CASSQGIGGLQETQYF
DNA: TGTGCCAGCAGCCAAGGGATCGGGGGACTTCAAGAGACCCAGTACTTC

V: TRBV11-1
D: TRBD1
size: once
J: TRBJ2-7
CDR3: CASSRDRYEQYF
DNA: TGTGCCAGCAGCCGGGACAGGTACGAGCAGTACTTC

V: TRBV28
D: NA
size: NA
J: TRBJ2-2
CDR3: CASSSPSGRDGELFF
DNA: TGTGCCAGCAGTTCCCCGAGCGGGCGGGACGGGGAGCTGTTTTTT

V: TRBV25-1
D: NA
size: NA
J: TRBJ2-1
CDR3: CASSESTGNYNEQFF
DNA: TGTGCCAGCAGTGAATCGACGGGGAACTACAATGAGCAGTTCTTC

V: TRBV7-3
D: TRBD2
size: NA
J: TRBJ2-1
CDR3: CASSLLAGGLGNEQFF
DNA: TGTGCCAGCAGCTTATTAGCGGGGGGGCTCGGCAATGAGCAGTTCTTC

V: TRBV5-1
D: NA
size: once
J: TRBJ2-1
CDR3: CASSLLGNEQFF
DNA: TGCGCCAGCAGCTTGTTGGGCAATGAACAGTTCTTC

V: TRBV14
D: TRBD1
size: NA
J: TRBJ2-7
CDR3: CASSQLRQGRYEQYF
DNA: TGTGCCAGCAGCCAACTGAGACAGGGCAGGTACGAGCAGTACTTC

V: TRBV25-1
D: TRBD1
size: NA
J: TRBJ2-7
CDR3: CASSDPRDSSTYEQYF
DNA: TGTGCCAGCAGTGACCCCCGGGACAGCAGTACCTACGAGCAGTACTTC

V: TRBV11-2
D: NA
size: NA
J: TRBJ1-2
CDR3: CASSHNNRVRGYTF
DNA: TGTGCCAGCAGCCACAACAACAGGGTACGAGGCTACACCTTC

V: TRBV20-1
D: TRBD1
size: NA
J: TRBJ1-2
CDR3: CSAERTGGYTF
DNA: TGCAGTGCTGAGAGGACAGGCGGCTACACCTTC

V: TRBV2
D: TRBD2
size: NA
J: TRBJ2-7
CDR3: CASTWDYYEQYF
DNA: TGTGCCAGCACATGGGACTACTACGAGCAGTACTTC

V: TRBV12-5
D: NA
size: NA
J: TRBJ1-2
CDR3: CASGLETGNYGYTF
DNA: TGTGCTAGTGGTTTGGAGACAGGCAACTATGGCTACACCTTC

V: TRBV30
D: TRBD2
size: few
J: TRBJ2-2
CDR3: CAWRLSGGHTGELFF
DNA: TGTGCCTGGAGACTAAGCGGGGGACACACCGGGGAGCTGTTTTTT

V: TRBV6-5
D: TRBD1
size: few
J: TRBJ1-2
CDR3: CASSYVRTGGNYGYTF
DNA: TGTGCCAGCAGTTACGTCAGGACAGGGGGTAACTATGGCTACACCTTC

V: TRBV19
D: NA
size: NA
J: TRBJ1-6
CDR3: CASSVFDSSSQSPLHF
DNA: TGTGCCAGTAGTGTATTCGACTCGTCAAGTCAGTCACCCCTCCACTTT

V: TRBV6-5
D: TRBD2
size: NA
J: TRBJ2-7
CDR3: CASRLLAGVDEQYF
DNA: TGTGCCAGCAGGTTACTAGCGGGGGTAGACGAGCAGTACTTC

V: TRBV5-1
D: NA
size: NA
J: TRBJ1-1
CDR3: CASSLRGGGEYEAFF
DNA: TGCGCCAGCAGCTTGCGCGGGGGCGGGGAGTATGAAGCTTTCTTT

V: TRBV24-1
D: NA
size: NA
J: TRBJ1-2
CDR3: CATSDSRTVNGYTF
DNA: TGTGCCACCAGTGACAGCCGGACAGTTAATGGCTACACCTTC

V: TRBV19
D: TRBD1
size: NA
J: TRBJ1-1
CDR3: CASSWDRGGTEAFF
DNA: TGTGCCAGTAGTTGGGACAGGGGGGGCACTGAAGCTTTCTTT

V: TRBV7-2
D: NA
size: NA
J: TRBJ2-3
CDR3: CASSLLTGMVPDTQYF
DNA: TGTGCCAGCAGCTTATTGACCGGGATGGTGCCAGATACGCAGTATTTT

V: TRBV5-4
D: TRBD2
size: NA
J: TRBJ2-7
CDR3: CASSPPGTRVDEQYF
DNA: TGTGCCAGCAGCCCGCCGGGGACTAGGGTAGACGAGCAGTACTTC

V: TRBV11-2
D: TRBD2
size: once
J: TRBJ2-5
CDR3: CASSRGTSGQETQYF
DNA: TGTGCCAGCAGCCGAGGGACTAGCGGACAAGAGACCCAGTACTTC

V: TRBV5-1
D: NA
size: NA
J: TRBJ1-1
CDR3: CASSFSGNTEAFF
DNA: TGCGCCAGCAGCTTCTCAGGGAACACTGAAGCTTTCTTT

V: TRBV12-3/TRBV12-4
D: NA
size: NA
J: TRBJ1-3
CDR3: CASTPVPGNTIYF
DNA: TGTGCCAGCACCCCCGTCCCGGGAAACACCATATATTTT

V: TRBV7-6
D: NA
size: few
J: TRBJ2-7
CDR3: CASSPSDRSYEQYF
DNA: TGTGCCAGCAGCCCCTCCGACAGGTCCTACGAGCAGTACTTC